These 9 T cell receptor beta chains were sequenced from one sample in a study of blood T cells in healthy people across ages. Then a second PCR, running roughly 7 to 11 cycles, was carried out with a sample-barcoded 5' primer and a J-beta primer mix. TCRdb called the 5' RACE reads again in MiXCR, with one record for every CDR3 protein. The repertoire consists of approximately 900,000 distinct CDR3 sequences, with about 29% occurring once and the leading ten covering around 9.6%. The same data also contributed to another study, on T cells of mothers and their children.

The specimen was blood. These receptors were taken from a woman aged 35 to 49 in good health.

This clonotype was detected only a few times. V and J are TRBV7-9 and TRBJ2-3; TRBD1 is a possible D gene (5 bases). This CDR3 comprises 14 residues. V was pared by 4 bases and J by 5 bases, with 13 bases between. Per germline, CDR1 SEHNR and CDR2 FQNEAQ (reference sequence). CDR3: CASSSRAMEDTQYF. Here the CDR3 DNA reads TGTGCCAGCAGCTCCAGGGCGATGGAAGATACGCAGTATTTT.

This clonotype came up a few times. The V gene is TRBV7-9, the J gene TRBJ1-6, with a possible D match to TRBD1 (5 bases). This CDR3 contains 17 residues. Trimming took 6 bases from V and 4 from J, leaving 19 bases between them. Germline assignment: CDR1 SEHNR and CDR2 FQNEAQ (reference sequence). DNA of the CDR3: TGTGCCAGCAGAGCCAAACCGGGACTGAAGTATAATTCACCCCTCCACTTT. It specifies CASRAKPGLKYNSPLHF.

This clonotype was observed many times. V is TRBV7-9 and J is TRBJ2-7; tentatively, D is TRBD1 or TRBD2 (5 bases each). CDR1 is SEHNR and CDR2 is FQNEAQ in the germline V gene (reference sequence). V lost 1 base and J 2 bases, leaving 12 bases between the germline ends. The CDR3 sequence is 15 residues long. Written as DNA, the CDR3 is TGTGCCAGCAGCTTAGTGGGGGATCCGACCTACGAGCAGTACTTC. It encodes CASSLVGDPTYEQYF.

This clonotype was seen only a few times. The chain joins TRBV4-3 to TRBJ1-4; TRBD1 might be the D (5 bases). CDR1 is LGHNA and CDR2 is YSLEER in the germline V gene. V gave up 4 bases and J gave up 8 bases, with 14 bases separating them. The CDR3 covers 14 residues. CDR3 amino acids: CASSPFTWGEKLFF. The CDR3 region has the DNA TGCGCCAGCAGCCCCTTCACCTGGGGGGAAAAACTGTTTTTT.

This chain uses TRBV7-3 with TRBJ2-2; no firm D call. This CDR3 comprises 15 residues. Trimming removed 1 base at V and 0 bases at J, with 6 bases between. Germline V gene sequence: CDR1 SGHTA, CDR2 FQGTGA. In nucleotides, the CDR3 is TGTGCCAGCAGCTTAAGCCCCCCGAACACCGGGGAGCTGTTTTTT. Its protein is CASSLSPPNTGELFF.

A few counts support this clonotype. For the CDR3, the DNA is TGCAGCGTTAATGAGGGGTTAAACACCGGGGAGCTGTTTTTT. Protein: CSVNEGLNTGELFF. The V call is TRBV29-1, the J call TRBJ2-2; D tentatively fits TRBD1 or TRBD2 (5 bases each). Trimming shortened V by 5 bases and J by 2 bases, and 12 bases separated the two germline ends. The CDR3 covers 14 residues. Germline CDR1 SQVTM, CDR2 ANQGSEA.

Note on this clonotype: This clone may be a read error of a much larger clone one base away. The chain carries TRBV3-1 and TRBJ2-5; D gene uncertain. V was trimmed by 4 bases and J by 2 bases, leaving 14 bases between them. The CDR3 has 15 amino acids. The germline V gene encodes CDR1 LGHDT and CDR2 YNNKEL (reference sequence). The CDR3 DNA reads TGTGCCAGCAGCCTGCGACGGAATTTACAAGAGACCCAGTACTTC. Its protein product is CASSLRRNLQETQYF.

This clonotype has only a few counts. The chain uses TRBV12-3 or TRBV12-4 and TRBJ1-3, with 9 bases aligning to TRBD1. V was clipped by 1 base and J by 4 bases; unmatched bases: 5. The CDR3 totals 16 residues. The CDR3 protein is CASSLGQGGGGNTIYF. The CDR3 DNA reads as TGTGCCAGCAGTTTAGGACAGGGGGGTGGCGGAAACACCATATATTTT.

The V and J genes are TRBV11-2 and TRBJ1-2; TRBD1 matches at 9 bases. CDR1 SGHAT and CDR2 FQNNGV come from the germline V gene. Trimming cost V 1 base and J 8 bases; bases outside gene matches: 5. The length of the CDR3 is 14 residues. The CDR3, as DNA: TGTGCCAGCAGCTTAGTAACAGGGGGCACGGGCTACACCTTC. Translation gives CASSLVTGGTGYTF. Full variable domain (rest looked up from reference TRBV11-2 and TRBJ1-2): EAGVAQSPRYKIIEKRQSVAFWCNPISGHATLYWYQQILGQGPKLLIQFQNNGVVDDSQLPKDRFSAERLKGVDSTLKIQPAKLEDSAVYLCASSLVTGGTGYTFGSGTRLTVV.